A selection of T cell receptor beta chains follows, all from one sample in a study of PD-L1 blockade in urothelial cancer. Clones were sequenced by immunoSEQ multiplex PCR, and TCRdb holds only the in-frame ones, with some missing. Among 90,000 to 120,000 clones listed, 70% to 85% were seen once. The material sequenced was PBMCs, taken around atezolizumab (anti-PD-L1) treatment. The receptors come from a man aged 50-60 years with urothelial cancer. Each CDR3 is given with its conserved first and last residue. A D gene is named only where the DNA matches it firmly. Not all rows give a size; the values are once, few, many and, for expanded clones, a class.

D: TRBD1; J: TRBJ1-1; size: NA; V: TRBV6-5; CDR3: CASGRDRNFPGAFF; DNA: TGTGCCAGCGGACGGGACAGAAACTTTCCTGGGGCTTTCTTT
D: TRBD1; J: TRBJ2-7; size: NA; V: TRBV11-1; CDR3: CASSPKGTGGYEQYF; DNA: TGTGCCAGCAGCCCGAAGGGGACAGGGGGATACGAGCAGTACTTC
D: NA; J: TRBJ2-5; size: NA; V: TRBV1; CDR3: CTSSQDLWLAGETQYF; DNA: TGCACCAGCAGCCAAGATCTGTGGCTAGCCGGAGAGACCCAGTACTTC
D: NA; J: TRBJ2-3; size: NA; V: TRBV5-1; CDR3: CASSLAGSYTDTQYF; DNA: TGCGCCAGCAGCTTGGCGGGGTCCTACACAGATACGCAGTATTTT
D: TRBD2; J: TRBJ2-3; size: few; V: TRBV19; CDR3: CASSYGLVGTDTQYF; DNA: TGTGCCAGTAGTTACGGACTAGTCGGCACAGATACGCAGTATTTT
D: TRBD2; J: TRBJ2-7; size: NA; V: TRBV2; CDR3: CASSDTSGITYEQYF; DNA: TGTGCCAGCAGTGATACTAGCGGGATAACTTACGAGCAGTACTTC
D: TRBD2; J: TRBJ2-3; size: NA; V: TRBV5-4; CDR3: CASSLGRTSGASTDTQYF; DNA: TGTGCCAGCAGCTTGGGGAGGACTAGCGGGGCTAGCACAGATACGCAGTATTTT
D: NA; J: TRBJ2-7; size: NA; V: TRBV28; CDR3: CASSIRGTLSYEQYF; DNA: TGTGCCAGCAGTATCAGGGGAACACTTTCCTACGAGCAGTACTTC
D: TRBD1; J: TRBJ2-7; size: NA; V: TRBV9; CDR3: CASSVSGQSSYEQYF; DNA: TGTGCCAGCAGCGTTTCGGGACAGAGCTCCTACGAGCAGTACTTC
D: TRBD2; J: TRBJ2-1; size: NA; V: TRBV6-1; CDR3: CASSVLAGGSYNEQFF; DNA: TGTGCCAGCAGTGTACTAGCGGGAGGCTCCTACAATGAGCAGTTCTTC
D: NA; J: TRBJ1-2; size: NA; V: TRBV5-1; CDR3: CASSLGSGDYGYTF; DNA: TGCGCCAGCAGCTTGGGTTCAGGGGATTATGGCTACACCTTC
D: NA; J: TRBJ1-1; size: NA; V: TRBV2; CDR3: CASRDTGSGTEAFF; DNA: TGTGCCAGCAGAGATACAGGGTCCGGGACTGAAGCTTTCTTT
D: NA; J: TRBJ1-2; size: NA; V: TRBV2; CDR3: CASSYNTFQGGNNYGYTF; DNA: TGTGCCAGCAGCTACAACACGTTCCAGGGTGGGAATAACTATGGCTACACCTTC
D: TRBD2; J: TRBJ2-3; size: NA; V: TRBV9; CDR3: CASSAIGAGADTQYF; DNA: TGTGCCAGCAGCGCCATCGGGGCGGGAGCGGATACGCAGTATTTT
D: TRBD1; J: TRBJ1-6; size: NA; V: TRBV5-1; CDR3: CASSLGQGGNSPLHF; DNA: TGCGCCAGCAGCTTGGGACAGGGGGGTAATTCACCCCTCCACTTT
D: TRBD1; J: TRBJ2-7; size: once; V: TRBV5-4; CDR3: CASSLESGQASYEQYF; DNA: TGTGCCAGCAGCTTGGAATCTGGACAGGCGTCCTACGAGCAGTACTTC
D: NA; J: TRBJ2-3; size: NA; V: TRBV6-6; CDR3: CASESPGGTDTQYF; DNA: TGTGCCAGCGAAAGCCCAGGTGGCACAGATACGCAGTATTTT
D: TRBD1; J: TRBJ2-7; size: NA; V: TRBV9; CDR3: CASSDLRQGTEQYF; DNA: TGTGCCAGCAGCGACTTGAGACAGGGAACCGAGCAGTACTTC
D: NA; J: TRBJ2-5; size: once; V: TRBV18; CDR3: CASSHIDSFQETQYF; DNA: TGTGCCAGCTCTCACATCGACTCCTTCCAAGAGACCCAGTACTTC
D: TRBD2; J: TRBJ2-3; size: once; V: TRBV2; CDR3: CASRTGETSGSDTQYF; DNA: TGTGCCAGCAGGACCGGAGAGACTAGCGGATCAGATACGCAGTATTTT
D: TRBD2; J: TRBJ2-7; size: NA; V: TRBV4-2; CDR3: CASSQDWTSGDEQYF; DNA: TGTGCCAGCAGCCAAGATTGGACTAGCGGGGACGAGCAGTACTTC
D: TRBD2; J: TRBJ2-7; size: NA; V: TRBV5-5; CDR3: CASSLLATSSYEQYF; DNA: TGTGCCAGCAGCTTACTAGCGACGAGCTCCTACGAGCAGTACTTC
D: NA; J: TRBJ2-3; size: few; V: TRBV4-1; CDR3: CASSQARQEDTQYF; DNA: TGCGCCAGCAGCCAAGCCCGACAGGAGGATACGCAGTATTTT
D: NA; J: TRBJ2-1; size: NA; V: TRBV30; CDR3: CAWSRLNNEQFF; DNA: TGTGCCTGGTCGAGACTAAACAATGAGCAGTTCTTC
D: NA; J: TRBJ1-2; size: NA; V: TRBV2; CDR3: CASNTGSYGYTF; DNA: TGTGCCAGCAACACAGGGAGCTATGGCTACACCTTC
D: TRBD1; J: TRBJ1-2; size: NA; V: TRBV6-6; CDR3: CASRPDRGGYGYTF; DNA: TGTGCCAGCAGACCAGACAGGGGAGGATATGGCTACACCTTC
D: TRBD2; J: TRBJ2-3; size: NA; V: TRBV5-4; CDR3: CASSFGGRGGTDTQYF; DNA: TGTGCCAGCAGCTTTGGAGGGCGGGGGGGCACAGATACGCAGTATTTT
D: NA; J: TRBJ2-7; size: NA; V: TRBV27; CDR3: CASNPGQPTYEQYF; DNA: TGTGCCAGCAACCCGGGACAACCAACCTACGAGCAGTACTTC
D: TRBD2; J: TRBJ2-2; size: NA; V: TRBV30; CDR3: CAGGLAGWTGELFF; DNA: TGTGCCGGGGGACTAGCGGGATGGACCGGGGAGCTGTTTTTT
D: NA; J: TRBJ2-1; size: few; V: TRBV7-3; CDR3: CASSYYGLGGKEQFF; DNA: TGTGCCAGCAGCTACTACGGACTAGGGGGAAAAGAGCAGTTCTTC
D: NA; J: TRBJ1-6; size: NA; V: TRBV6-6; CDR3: CASSYIQGYSPLHF; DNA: TGTGCCAGCAGTTACATACAGGGTTATTCACCCCTCCACTTT
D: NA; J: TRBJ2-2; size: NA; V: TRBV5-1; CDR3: CASSPKSGIREGGELFF; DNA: TGCGCCAGCAGCCCAAAATCCGGGATAAGAGAAGGCGGGGAGCTGTTTTTT
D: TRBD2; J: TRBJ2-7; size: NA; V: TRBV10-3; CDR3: CAISESRAGGNEQYF; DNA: TGTGCCATCAGTGAGTCCAGAGCGGGAGGTAACGAGCAGTACTTC
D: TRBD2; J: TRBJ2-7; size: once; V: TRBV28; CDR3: CASSLASGVYEQYF; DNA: TGTGCCAGCAGTCTCGCTAGCGGGGTCTACGAGCAGTACTTC
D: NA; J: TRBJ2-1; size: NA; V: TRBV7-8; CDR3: CASSLGQYNEQFF; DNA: TGTGCCAGCAGCTTAGGGCAATACAATGAGCAGTTCTTC
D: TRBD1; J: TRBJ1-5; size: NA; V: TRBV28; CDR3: CASREGAWDNQPQHF; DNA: TGTGCCAGCAGAGAGGGGGCCTGGGACAATCAGCCCCAGCATTTT
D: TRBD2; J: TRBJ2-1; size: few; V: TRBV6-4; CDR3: CASFWGAGAYNEQFF; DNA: TGTGCCAGCTTCTGGGGAGCGGGAGCCTACAATGAGCAGTTCTTC
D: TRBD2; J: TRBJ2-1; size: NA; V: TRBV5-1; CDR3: CASSPSGRSLGEQFF; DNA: TGCGCCAGCAGCCCTAGCGGGAGATCTCTGGGTGAGCAGTTCTTC
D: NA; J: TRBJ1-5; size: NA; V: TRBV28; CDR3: CASSPPNQGIQPQHF; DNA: TGTGCCAGCAGTCCCCCGAACCAGGGCATTCAGCCCCAGCATTTT
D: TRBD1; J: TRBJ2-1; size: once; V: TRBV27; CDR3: CASSRDRDNEQFF; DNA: TGTGCCAGCAGCCGGGACAGGGATAATGAGCAGTTCTTC
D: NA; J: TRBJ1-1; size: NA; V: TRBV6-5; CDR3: CASSYSGLPEAFF; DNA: TGTGCCAGCAGTTACTCGGGCCTTCCTGAAGCTTTCTTT
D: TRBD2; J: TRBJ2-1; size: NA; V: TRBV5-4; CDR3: CASSLDMAGGRNEQFF; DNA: TGTGCCAGCAGCTTGGATATGGCGGGAGGTAGAAATGAGCAGTTCTTC
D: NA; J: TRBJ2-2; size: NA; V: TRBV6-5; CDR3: CASSYTTSGELFF; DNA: TGTGCCAGCAGTTACACGACTAGCGGGGAGCTGTTTTTT
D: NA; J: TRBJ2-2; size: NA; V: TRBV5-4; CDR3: CASASGGFGGELFF; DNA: TGTGCCAGCGCTTCCGGGGGTTTTGGCGGGGAGCTGTTTTTT
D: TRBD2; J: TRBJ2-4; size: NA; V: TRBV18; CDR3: CASSPPTGGGDIQYF; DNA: TGTGCCAGCTCACCACCGACGGGGGGAGGAGACATTCAGTACTTC
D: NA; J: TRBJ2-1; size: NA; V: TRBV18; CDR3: CASCTYYNEQFF; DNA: TGTGCCAGCTGTACATACTACAATGAGCAGTTCTTC
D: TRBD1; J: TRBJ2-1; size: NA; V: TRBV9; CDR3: CASSVTGGAPNEQFF; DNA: TGTGCCAGCAGCGTGACAGGGGGCGCCCCGAATGAGCAGTTCTTC
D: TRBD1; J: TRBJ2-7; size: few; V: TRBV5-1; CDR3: CASSQTGGATYF; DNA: TGCGCCAGCAGCCAGACAGGGGGCGCGACGTACTTC
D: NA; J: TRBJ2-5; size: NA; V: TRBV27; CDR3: CASSFIERGGVETQYF; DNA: TGTGCCAGCAGTTTCATCGAACGGGGAGGCGTGGAGACCCAGTACTTC